This T cell receptor (beta chain) derives from a study of shared clonotypes between healthy human individuals (dated by TCRdb to 2019 to 2021). A note on the overall study: A couple of women and three men aged 18 to 49 years were included in the cohort. Leukapheresis yielded between about 0.9 and 9 billion PBMCs per donor. Per donor, three plates each were used for CD4 naive and CD4 memory, two for CD8 naive, and one for CD8 memory. Blood TCR repertoires of five healthy adults were deeply sequenced to estimate repertoire size and the extent of clonotype sharing between individuals. To increase sequencing depth and limit assay-specific biases, TCR repertoire library preparation and sequencing were carried out by different laboratories using diverse techniques.

This clone came up a few times. The antigen it binds to is not known. It has no much larger one-base neighbor in the sample; base qualities were not kept. Other DNA sequences within the sample encode an identical CDR3. The germline ends are 11 bases apart after V is trimmed by 6 bases and J by 2 bases. As encoded in the germline V gene, CDR1 is SGHAT while CDR2 is FQNNGV. Including the terminal cysteine and phenylalanine, the CDR3 comprises 15 residues. Just CDR3 DNA is preserved here, 45 bases in frame from base 1. TCR CDR3 regions were amplified from genomic DNA by multiplex PCR using the deep immunoSEQ assay. For each cell subset, the extracted genomic DNA was distributed evenly across all wells of several immunoSEQ 96-well plates, and each plate served as one replicate. Each replicate PCR for sorted subsets received roughly 200 ng genomic DNA, equal to 28,000 or so T cell genomes. Purified libraries were quantified with a Qubit 3.0 fluorometer, sized on a Bioanalyzer 2100, and re-quantified with the KAPA Library Quantification kit. A separate single-read 150-cycle Illumina NextSeq 550 flow cell was used to sequence each immunoSEQ 96-well plate. Concerning the study's data processing: Because only junctional sequences without quality scores were contained in the immunoSEQ output, filtering matching that applied to full-length reads could not be performed. To assign V/J genes and CDR3, sequences were annotated against IMGT germline references using PyIR, a Python wrapper for IgBLAST v1.9. Reads were filtered out if the reads had weak V/J assignments (E-value above 1e-6), no CDR3, stop codons, out-of-frame junctions, or ambiguous translated residues. V3J clonotypes were defined as sequences sharing the same inferred V gene, J gene, and CDR3 amino acid sequence. Percentage overlap between repertoires was computed as shared unique clonotypes divided by the size of the smaller repertoire. Repertoire richness was assessed with RTK rarefaction, the Chao1 estimator, and Recon v2.1 estimates of unobserved clonotypes. OLGA was used to compute generation probabilities for all TCRbeta clonotypes that the gDNA method yielded from a handful of donors. Imported from immuneACCESS, the table was reduced by TCRdb to in-frame sequences with V and J called. These copies leave out some clones; in studies compared against another copy, an unresolved V gene accounts for under half, and the cause of the remainder is not known. The V and J calls and clone size are taken from that table; D and trimming were inferred from the DNA. This sample gives about 1 million clones in total; 75% of them show up just once. The top ten clonotypes cover over 1.3% of the sample.

Healthy HIV-negative adults with no recently reported acute infections or vaccinations were included as donors. Every donor was a Caucasian adult residing in Nashville, Tennessee, USA. Magnetic negative selection was used to enrich CD4+ T cells, after which naive cells were positively selected on CD45RA and the negative fraction became the memory subset. Blood was collected by leukapheresis, and PBMCs were isolated by Ficoll-Histopaque density gradient centrifugation and then cryopreserved in liquid nitrogen vapor phase. Purity and quantity of every magnetically sorted T cell population were checked by analytical flow cytometry. Genomic DNA was isolated from each sorted fraction and quantified by UV absorbance on a Nanodrop 2000c. Broad study findings and their caveats: Pairwise subsampling indicated that sequencing depth was expected to affect the degree of clonotype sharing among donors. Even with the large sequencing depth, rarefaction of the sorted-subset datasets indicated that sequencing was incomplete. Larger estimated clonotype richness was generally found for naive subsets than for memory subsets. Clonotypes shared by all four sorted-subset donors showed higher generation probabilities than non-shared clonotypes. Sampling was restricted to blood, and TCR repertoires in tissue are likely to differ from TCR repertoires in blood. Sharing across a few donors was observed for approximately 5% of naive CD4, under 4% of naive CD8, 2% to 2.5% of memory CD4, and roughly 0.43% of memory CD8 clonotypes. Because the study included only a small number of donors, the genetic and exposure-history diversity represented was limited.

Here the chain combines TRBV11-2 and TRBJ2-6, and possibly TRBD1, on 6 matching bases. Material for sequencing was memory CD4+ T cells sorted from blood. In the paper's terms, the cell subset or site label means: CD45RA-negative fraction. The origin of this receptor is a young man in good health. The CDR3 protein: CASSQNRAGANVLTF. The sequence in DNA is TGTGCCAGCAGTCAAAACAGGGCTGGGGCCAACGTCCTGACTTTC.